This T cell receptor (beta chain) was sequenced for a study of early stage breast cancer tumors. Comments on this clone: Its specificity is unknown.

The length of the CDR3 is 16 residues. The germline V gene encodes CDR1 MNHEY and CDR2 SVGAGI. V shed 2 bases, J shed 1 base, and the junction held 4 bases outside the gene matches. Notes on the study in general: Commonly generated sequences made up most enriched TCRB sequences shared between patients. Tumors had approximately 2.7-fold higher T cell density and higher clonality than adjacent normal breast tissue. In about 90% of the 16 patients, blood comparison separated tumor from normal breast.

The method was immunoSEQ multiplex PCR; TCRdb's version includes in-frame clones alone and lacks a portion of them. The sample yields tens of thousands of clones, approximately 79% seen once. This receptor was obtained from a person between 55 and 69 years old with breast cancer. The J gene is TRBJ1-2, the V gene TRBV6-5; 10 nucleotides align to TRBD1. Sequenced material: blood. The CDR3 is CASSYTGTGVNYGYTF. For the CDR3, the DNA is TGTGCCAGCAGTTACACAGGGACAGGGGTTAACTATGGCTACACCTTC.